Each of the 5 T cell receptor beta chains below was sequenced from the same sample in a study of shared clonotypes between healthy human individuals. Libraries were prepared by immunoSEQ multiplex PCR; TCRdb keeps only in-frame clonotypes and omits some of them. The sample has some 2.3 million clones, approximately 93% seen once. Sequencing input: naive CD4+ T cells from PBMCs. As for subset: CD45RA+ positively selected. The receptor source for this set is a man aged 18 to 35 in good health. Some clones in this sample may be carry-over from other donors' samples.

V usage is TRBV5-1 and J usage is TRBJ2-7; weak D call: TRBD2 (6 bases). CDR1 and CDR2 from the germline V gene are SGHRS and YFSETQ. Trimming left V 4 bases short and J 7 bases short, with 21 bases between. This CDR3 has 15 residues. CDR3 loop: CASSRYQRAMREQYF. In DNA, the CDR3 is TGCGCCAGCAGCCGGTACCAGCGGGCTATGAGGGAGCAGTACTTC.

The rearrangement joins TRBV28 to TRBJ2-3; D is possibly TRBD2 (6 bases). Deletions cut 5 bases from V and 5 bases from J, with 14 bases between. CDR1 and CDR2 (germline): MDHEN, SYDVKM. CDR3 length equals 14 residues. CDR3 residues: CASSTRLVVDTQYF. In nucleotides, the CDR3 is TGTGCCAGCAGTACCCGACTAGTAGTAGATACGCAGTATTTT.

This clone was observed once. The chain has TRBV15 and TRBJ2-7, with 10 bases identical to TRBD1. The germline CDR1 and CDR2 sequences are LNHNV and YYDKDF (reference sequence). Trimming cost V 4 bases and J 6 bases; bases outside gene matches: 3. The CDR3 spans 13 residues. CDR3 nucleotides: TGTGCCACCAGCAAGCGGACAGGGGGCGAGCAGTACTTC. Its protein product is CATSKRTGGEQYF.

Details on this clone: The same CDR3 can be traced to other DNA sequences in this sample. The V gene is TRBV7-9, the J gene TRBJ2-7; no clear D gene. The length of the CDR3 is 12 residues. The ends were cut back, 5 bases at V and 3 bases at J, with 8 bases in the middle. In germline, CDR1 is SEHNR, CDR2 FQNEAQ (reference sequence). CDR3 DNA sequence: TGTGCCAGCAGCCTAAGCCGCTACGAGCAGTACTTC. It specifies CASSLSRYEQYF.

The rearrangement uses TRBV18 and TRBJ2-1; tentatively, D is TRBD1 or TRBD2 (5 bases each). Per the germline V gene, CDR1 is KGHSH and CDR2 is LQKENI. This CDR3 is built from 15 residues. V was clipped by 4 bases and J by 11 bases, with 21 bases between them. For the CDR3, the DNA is TGTGCCAGCTCACTCACCGGGACCGGTCAAATGAAGCAGTTCTTC. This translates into CASSLTGTGQMKQFF.